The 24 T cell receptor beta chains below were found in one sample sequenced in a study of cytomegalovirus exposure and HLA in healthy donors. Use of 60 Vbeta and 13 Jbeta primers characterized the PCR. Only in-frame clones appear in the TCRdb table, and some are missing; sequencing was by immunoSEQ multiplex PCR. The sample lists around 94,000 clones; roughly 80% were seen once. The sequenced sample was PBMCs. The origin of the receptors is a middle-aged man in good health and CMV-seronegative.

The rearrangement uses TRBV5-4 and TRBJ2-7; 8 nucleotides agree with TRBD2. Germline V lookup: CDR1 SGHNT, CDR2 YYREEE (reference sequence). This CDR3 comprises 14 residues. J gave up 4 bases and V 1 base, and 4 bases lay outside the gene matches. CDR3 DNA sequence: TGTGCCAGCAGCTTGCGGGGGGGGTTGTACGAGCAGTACTTC. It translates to CASSLRGGLYEQYF.

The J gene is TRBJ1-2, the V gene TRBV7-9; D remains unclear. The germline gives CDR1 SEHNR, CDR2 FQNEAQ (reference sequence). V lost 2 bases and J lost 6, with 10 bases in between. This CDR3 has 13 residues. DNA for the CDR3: TGTGCCAGCAGCTTATCCCGGAGGGATGGCTACACCTTC. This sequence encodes CASSLSRRDGYTF.

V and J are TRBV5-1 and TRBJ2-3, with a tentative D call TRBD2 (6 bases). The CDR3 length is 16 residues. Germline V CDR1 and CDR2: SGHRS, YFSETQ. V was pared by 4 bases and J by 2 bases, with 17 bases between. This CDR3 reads CASSTAGTSYTDTQYF. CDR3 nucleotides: TGCGCCAGCAGCACGGCCGGGACTTCATACACAGATACGCAGTATTTT.

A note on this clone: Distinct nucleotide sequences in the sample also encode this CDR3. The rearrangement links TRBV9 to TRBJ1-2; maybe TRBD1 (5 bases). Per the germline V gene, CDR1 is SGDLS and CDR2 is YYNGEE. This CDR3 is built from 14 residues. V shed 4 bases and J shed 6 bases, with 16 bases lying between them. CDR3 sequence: CASSPTGLRDGYTF. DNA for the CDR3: TGTGCCAGCAGCCCAACAGGTCTCAGGGATGGCTACACCTTC.

CDR3 loop: CASSPPKWSQTLDGYGYTF. The CDR3 DNA reads TGTGCCAGCTCACCACCGAAATGGTCTCAAACCCTAGACGGCTATGGCTACACCTTC. This chain uses TRBV18 with TRBJ1-2; D not certain. V lost 0 bases and J lost 4, with 24 bases in between. The CDR3 covers 19 residues. CDR1 is KGHSH and CDR2 is LQKENI in the germline V gene.

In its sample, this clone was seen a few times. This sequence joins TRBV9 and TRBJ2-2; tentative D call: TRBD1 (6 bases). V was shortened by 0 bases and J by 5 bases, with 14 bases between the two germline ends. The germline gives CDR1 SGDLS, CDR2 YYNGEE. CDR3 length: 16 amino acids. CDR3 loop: CASSVEGHLTTGELFF. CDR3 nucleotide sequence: TGTGCCAGCAGCGTAGAGGGACACCTTACGACCGGGGAGCTGTTTTTT.

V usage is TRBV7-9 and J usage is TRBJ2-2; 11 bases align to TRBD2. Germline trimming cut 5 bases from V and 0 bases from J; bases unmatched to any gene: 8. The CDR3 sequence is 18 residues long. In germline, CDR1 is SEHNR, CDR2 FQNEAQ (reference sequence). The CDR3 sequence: CASSPGLAVLANTGELFF. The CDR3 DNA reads TGTGCCAGCAGCCCGGGACTAGCGGTCCTCGCGAACACCGGGGAGCTGTTTTTT.

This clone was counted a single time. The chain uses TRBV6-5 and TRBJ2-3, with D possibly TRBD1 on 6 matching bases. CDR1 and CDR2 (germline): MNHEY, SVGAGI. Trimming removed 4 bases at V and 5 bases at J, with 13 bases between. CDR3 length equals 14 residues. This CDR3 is CASSSGSRGDTQYF. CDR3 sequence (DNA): TGTGCCAGCAGTTCCGGATCCAGGGGAGATACGCAGTATTTT.

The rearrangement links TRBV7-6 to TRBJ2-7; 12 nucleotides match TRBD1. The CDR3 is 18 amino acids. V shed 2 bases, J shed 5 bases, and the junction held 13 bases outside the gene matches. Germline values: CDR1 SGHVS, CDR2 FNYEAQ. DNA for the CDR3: TGTGCCAGCAGCTTACTCCCACACGGGACAGGGGGCTCAGACGAGCAGTACTTC. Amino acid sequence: CASSLLPHGTGGSDEQYF.

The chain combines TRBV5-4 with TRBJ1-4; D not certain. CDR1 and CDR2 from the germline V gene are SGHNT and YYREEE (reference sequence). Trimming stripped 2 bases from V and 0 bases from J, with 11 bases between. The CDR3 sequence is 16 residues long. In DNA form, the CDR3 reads TGTGCCAGCAGCTTTGGGGAGGGAGCAACTAATGAAAAACTGTTTTTT. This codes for CASSFGEGATNEKLFF.

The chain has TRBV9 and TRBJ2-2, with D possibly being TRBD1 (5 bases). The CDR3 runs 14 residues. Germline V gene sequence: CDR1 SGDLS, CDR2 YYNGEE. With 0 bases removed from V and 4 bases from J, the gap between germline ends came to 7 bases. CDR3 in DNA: TGTGCCAGCAGCGTAGCTACAGGCACCGGGGAGCTGTTTTTT. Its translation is CASSVATGTGELFF.

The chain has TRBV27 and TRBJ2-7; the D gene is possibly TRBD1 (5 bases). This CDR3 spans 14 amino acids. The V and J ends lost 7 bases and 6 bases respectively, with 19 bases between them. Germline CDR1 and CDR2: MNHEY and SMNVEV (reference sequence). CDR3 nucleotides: TGTGCCAGCAACCGGCAGGGAAGTTCGGGCGAGCAGTACTTC. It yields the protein CASNRQGSSGEQYF.

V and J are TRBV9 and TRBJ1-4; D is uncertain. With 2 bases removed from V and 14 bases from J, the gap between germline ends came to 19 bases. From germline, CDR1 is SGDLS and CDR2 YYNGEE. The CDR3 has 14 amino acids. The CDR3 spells CASSVAGSNSELFF. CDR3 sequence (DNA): TGTGCCAGCAGCGTCGCGGGATCCAACAGCGAGCTGTTTTTT.

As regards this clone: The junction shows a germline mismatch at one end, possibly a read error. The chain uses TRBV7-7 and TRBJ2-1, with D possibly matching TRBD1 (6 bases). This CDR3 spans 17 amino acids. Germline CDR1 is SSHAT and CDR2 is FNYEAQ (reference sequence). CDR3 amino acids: CASSRLQGSGFDYEQFF. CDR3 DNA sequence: TGTGCTAGCAGTCGACTTCAGGGGTCGGGATTTGACTATGAGCAGTTCTTC.

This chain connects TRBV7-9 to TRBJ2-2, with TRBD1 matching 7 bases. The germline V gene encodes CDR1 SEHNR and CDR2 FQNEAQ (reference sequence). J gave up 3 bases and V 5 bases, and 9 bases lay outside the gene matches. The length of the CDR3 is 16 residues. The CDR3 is CASSRLRQGDTGELFF. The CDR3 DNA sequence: TGTGCCAGCAGCCGACTCCGACAGGGAGACACCGGGGAGCTGTTTTTT.

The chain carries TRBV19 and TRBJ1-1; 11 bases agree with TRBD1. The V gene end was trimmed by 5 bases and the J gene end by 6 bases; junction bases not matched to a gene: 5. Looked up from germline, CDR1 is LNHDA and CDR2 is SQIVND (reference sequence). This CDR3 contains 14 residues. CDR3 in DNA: TGTGCCAGTAGTCCCCAGGGACAGGGGGCTGAAGCTTTCTTT. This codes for CASSPQGQGAEAFF.

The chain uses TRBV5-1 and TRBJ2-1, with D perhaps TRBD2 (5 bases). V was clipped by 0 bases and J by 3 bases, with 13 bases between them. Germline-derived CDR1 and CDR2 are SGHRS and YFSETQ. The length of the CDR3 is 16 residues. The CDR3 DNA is TGCGCCAGCAGCTTGGTGGCTCTAGCTAACTACAATGAGCAGTTCTTC. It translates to CASSLVALANYNEQFF. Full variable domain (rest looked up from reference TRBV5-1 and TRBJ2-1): KAGVTQTPRYLIKTRGQQVTLSCSPISGHRSVSWYQQTPGQGLQFLFEYFSETQRNKGNFPGRFSGRQFSNSRSEMNVSTLELGDSALYLCASSLVALANYNEQFFGPGTRLTVL.

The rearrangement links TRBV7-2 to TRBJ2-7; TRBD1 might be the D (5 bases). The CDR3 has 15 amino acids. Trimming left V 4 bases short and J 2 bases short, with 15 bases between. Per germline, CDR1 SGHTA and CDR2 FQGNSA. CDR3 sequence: CASSYGAGLTYEQYF. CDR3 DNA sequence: TGTGCCAGCAGCTATGGGGCAGGGCTTACCTACGAGCAGTACTTC.

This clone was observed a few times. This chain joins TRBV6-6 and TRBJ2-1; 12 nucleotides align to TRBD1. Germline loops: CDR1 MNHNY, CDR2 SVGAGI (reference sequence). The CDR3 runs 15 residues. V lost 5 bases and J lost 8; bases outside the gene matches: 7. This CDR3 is CASSARDRGQDEQFF. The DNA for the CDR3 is TGTGCCAGCAGTGCCCGGGACAGGGGGCAGGATGAGCAGTTCTTC.

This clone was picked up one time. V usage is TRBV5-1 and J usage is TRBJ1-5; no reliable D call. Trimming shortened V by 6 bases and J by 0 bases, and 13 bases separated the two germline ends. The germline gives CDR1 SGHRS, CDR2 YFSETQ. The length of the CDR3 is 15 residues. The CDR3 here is CASKAGLNSNQPQHF. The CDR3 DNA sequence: TGCGCCAGCAAGGCAGGACTCAATAGCAATCAGCCCCAGCATTTT.

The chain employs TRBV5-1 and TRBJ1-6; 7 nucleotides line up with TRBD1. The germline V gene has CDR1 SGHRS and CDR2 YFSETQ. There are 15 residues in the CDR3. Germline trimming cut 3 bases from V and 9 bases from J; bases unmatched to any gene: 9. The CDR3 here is CASSWDSPERSPLHF. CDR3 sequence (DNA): TGCGCCAGCAGCTGGGACAGTCCCGAACGTTCACCCCTCCACTTT. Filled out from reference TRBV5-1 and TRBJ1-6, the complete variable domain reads KAGVTQTPRYLIKTRGQQVTLSCSPISGHRSVSWYQQTPGQGLQFLFEYFSETQRNKGNFPGRFSGRQFSNSRSEMNVSTLELGDSALYLCASSWDSPERSPLHFGNGTRLTVT.

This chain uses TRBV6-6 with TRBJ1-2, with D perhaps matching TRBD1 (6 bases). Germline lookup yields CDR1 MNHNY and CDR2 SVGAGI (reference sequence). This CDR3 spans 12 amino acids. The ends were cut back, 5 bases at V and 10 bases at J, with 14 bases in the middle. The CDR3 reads CASSQYREYYTF. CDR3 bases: TGTGCCAGCAGTCAGTACAGGGAGTACTACACCTTC.

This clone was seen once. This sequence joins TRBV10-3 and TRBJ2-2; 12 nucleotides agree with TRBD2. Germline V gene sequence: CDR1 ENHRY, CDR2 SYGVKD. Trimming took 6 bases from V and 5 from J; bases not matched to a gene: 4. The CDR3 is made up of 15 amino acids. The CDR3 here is CAISPGLAGTGELFF. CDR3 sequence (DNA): TGTGCCATCAGCCCAGGACTAGCGGGGACCGGGGAGCTGTTTTTT.

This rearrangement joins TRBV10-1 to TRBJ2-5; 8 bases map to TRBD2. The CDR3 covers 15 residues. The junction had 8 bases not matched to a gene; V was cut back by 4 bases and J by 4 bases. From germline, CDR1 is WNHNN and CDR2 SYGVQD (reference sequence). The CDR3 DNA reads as TGCGCCAGCAGTGGTGGTAGCGGGGTCGGAGAGACCCAGTACTTC. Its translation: CASSGGSGVGETQYF.